The 29 T cell receptor beta chains below come from one sample, sequenced in a study of blood T cell repertoires in COVID-19. Repertoires were generated with immunoSEQ multiplex PCR, while TCRdb's copy carries only in-frame clones and drops some. Here the sample spans 120,000 or so clones, 75% to 85% being singletons. The sample consisted of peripheral blood. The receptors here all came from a woman in her 50s with acute or convalescent COVID-19.

The chain couples TRBV5-1 to TRBJ1-1; 9 bases are a match to TRBD1. CDR3 length: 15 residues. The germline V gene has CDR1 SGHRS and CDR2 YFSETQ. V lost 3 bases to trimming and J lost 2 bases; unmatched junction nucleotides: 5. The CDR3 spells CASSYQQGANTEAFF. The CDR3 DNA is TGCGCCAGCAGCTATCAACAGGGGGCTAACACTGAAGCTTTCTTT.

This chain uses TRBV5-8 with TRBJ2-5; 8 positions match TRBD1. The CDR3 covers 14 residues. Germline CDR1 and CDR2: SGHTS and YDEGEE. With V trimmed by 1 base and J by 1 base, 0 bases remained unmatched. CDR3 region: CASSLQGAQETQYF. For the CDR3, the DNA is TGTGCCAGCAGCTTGCAGGGGGCCCAAGAGACCCAGTACTTC.

The chain links TRBV7-9 to TRBJ1-1; 9 nucleotides align to TRBD1. The CDR3 sequence is 15 residues long. J was trimmed by 3 bases and V by 1 base; bases with no gene match: 3. Germline V gene sequence: CDR1 SEHNR, CDR2 FQNEAQ (reference sequence). The CDR3 DNA reads TGTGCCAGCAGCTTAGGACAGGGGGGGTACACTGAAGCTTTCTTT. This gives the protein CASSLGQGGYTEAFF.

The J gene is TRBJ1-2, the V gene TRBV7-9; D unresolved. CDR3 length equals 14 residues. Germline CDR1 SEHNR, CDR2 FQNEAQ (reference sequence). Trimming removed 4 bases from V and 0 bases from J, with 9 bases in between. DNA for the CDR3: TGTGCCAGCAGCTCTAGGAGCCCTAACTATGGCTACACCTTC. Amino acids: CASSSRSPNYGYTF.

The rearrangement joins TRBV24-1 to TRBJ2-1; TRBD2 aligns across 7 bases. The J segment lost 7 bases and the V segment lost 2 bases, leaving 13 bases of the junction unmatched. CDR3 size: 17 residues. Per germline, CDR1 KGHDR and CDR2 SFDVKD. CDR3 bases: TGTGCCACCAGTGATTACGCGGGAGCCGTACTTGGAAATGAGCAGTTCTTC. It yields the protein CATSDYAGAVLGNEQFF.

The chain has TRBV28 and TRBJ2-7, with 11 bases lining up with TRBD1. The J segment lost 4 bases and the V segment lost 6 bases, leaving 8 bases of the junction unmatched. From germline, CDR1 is MDHEN and CDR2 SYDVKM. CDR3 length: 15 amino acids. Here the CDR3 reads CASREGQGARYEQYF. CDR3 coding DNA: TGTGCCAGCAGAGAAGGACAGGGGGCGCGGTACGAGCAGTACTTC.

V is TRBV2 and J is TRBJ1-1, with 12 bases identical to TRBD1. There are 15 residues in the CDR3. V shed 7 bases and J 6 bases; nucleotides not matched to a gene: 9. Germline CDR1 reads SNHLY; CDR2 reads FYNNEI. The CDR3 region has the DNA TGTGCCAGCAAAGGGACAGGGGGCGCTTGGGCTGAAGCTTTCTTT. Amino acids: CASKGTGGAWAEAFF.

The chain recombines TRBV14 with TRBJ2-5; 9 bases are shared with TRBD1. Germline values: CDR1 SGHDN, CDR2 FVKESK. Losses at the gene ends were 4 bases for V and 2 bases for J; bases not matched to a gene: 20. This CDR3 contains 20 residues. The CDR3 loop is CASSRPLRDRVRQGQETQYF. CDR3 DNA: TGTGCCAGCAGCCGCCCGCTGAGGGACAGGGTGAGGCAGGGGCAAGAGACCCAGTACTTC.

The chain couples TRBV15 to TRBJ2-5, with a possible D match to TRBD2 (5 bases). The CDR3 totals 13 residues. Germline V lookup: CDR1 LNHNV, CDR2 YYDKDF (reference sequence). The ends were cut back, 5 bases at V and 5 bases at J, with 12 bases in the middle. This CDR3 is CATSFGVAETQYF. The CDR3 coding sequence is TGTGCCACCAGCTTCGGGGTTGCGGAGACCCAGTACTTC.

This chain uses TRBV2 with TRBJ1-2; the match to TRBD1 covers 7 bases. There are 15 residues in the CDR3. Germline-derived CDR1 and CDR2 are SNHLY and FYNNEI. V was pared by 11 bases and J by 5 bases, with 17 bases of the junction left unmatched. DNA for the CDR3: TGTGCCGCCCGGGACCCACGACAGGGAGAGTATGGCTACACCTTC. Amino acid sequence: CAARDPRQGEYGYTF.

The chain links TRBV5-6 to TRBJ1-4, with a possible D match to TRBD1 (6 bases). This CDR3 comprises 14 residues. Per the germline V gene, CDR1 is SGHDT and CDR2 is YYEEEE. With 2 bases removed from V and 7 bases from J, the gap between germline ends came to 12 bases. The CDR3 spells CASSFFPGVEKLFF. The CDR3 DNA reads as TGTGCCAGCAGCTTTTTTCCAGGGGTTGAAAAACTGTTTTTT.

The chain has TRBV2 and TRBJ2-7; 9 bases fit TRBD2. This CDR3 spans 15 amino acids. The V and J ends lost 2 bases and 5 bases, in that order; junction bases with no gene match: 7. Germline assignment: CDR1 SNHLY and CDR2 FYNNEI. The CDR3 DNA reads TGTGCCAGCAGTGAAATGGCTAGCGGGAACAACGAGCAGTACTTC. Amino acid sequence: CASSEMASGNNEQYF.

The V and J genes are TRBV7-3 and TRBJ1-6; tentative D call: TRBD1 (6 bases). This CDR3 spans 15 amino acids. Deletions cut 5 bases from V and 3 bases from J, with 11 bases between. CDR1 is SGHTA and CDR2 is FQGTGA in the germline V gene. CDR3 sequence reads: CASSQDSRYNSPLHF. The DNA for the CDR3 is TGTGCCAGCAGCCAGGACAGCCGCTATAATTCACCCCTCCACTTT.

J is TRBJ2-2 and V is TRBV4-2; 10 nucleotides align to TRBD1. Trimming cost V 3 bases and J 7 bases; bases outside gene matches: 5. The CDR3 has 15 amino acids. Looked up from germline, CDR1 is LGHNA and CDR2 is YNFKEQ. Here the CDR3 reads CASSHTGTGDGELFF. CDR3 DNA: TGTGCCAGCAGCCACACCGGGACAGGGGACGGGGAGCTGTTTTTT.

The chain carries TRBV21-1 and TRBJ1-2. TRBV21-1 is annotated as a pseudogene. The CDR3 extends over 16 amino acids. In nucleotides, the CDR3 is TGTGCCAGCAGCAAAGCTCTGATAGGGGGGGACTATGGCTACACCTTC. Residues: CASSKALIGGDYGYTF.

The CDR3 DNA reads TGTGCCAGCAGCCAATCCGCCTCTGAGTCACCCCTCCACTTT. Its translation: CASSQSASESPLHF. The chain joins TRBV3-1 (or the pseudogene TRBV3-2) to TRBJ1-6; D call uncertain. V gave up 2 bases and J gave up 10 bases, with 12 bases separating them. This CDR3 has 14 amino acids. Germline-derived CDR1 and CDR2 are LGHDT and YNNKEL (reference sequence).

This chain joins TRBV30 and TRBJ2-5, with D possibly matching TRBD2 (7 bases). The V end was cut by 0 bases, the J end by 5 bases, with 19 bases between. This CDR3 contains 16 residues. The germline V gene has CDR1 GTSNPN and CDR2 SVGIG (reference sequence). The CDR3 DNA follows: TGTGCCTGGAGTGTCGCGGGGGCGCGAAGCGTCGAGACCCAGTACTTC. This codes for CAWSVAGARSVETQYF.

The chain joins TRBV7-2 to TRBJ1-2; 7 bases map to TRBD1. Germline lookup yields CDR1 SGHTA and CDR2 FQGNSA. Losses at the gene ends were 5 bases for V and 8 bases for J; bases not matched to a gene: 11. CDR3 length equals 14 residues. The CDR3 DNA reads TGTGCCAGCAGCACGGGGACAGCTAGTCGCGGCTACACCTTC. This sequence encodes CASSTGTASRGYTF. Drawing the rest from reference TRBV7-2 and TRBJ1-2, the complete variable domain is GAGVSQSPSNKVTEKGKDVELRCDPISGHTALYWYRQSLGQGLEFLIYFQGNSAPDKSGLPSDRFSAERTGGSVSTLTIQRTQQEDSAVYLCASSTGTASRGYTFGSGTRLTVV.

In DNA, the CDR3 is TGTGCCAGCAGCCCCGGGACAACAGAGACCCAGTACTTC. As protein: CASSPGTTETQYF. V usage is TRBV3-1 (or the pseudogene TRBV3-2) and J usage is TRBJ2-5; D possibly corresponds to TRBD1 (6 bases). This CDR3 has 13 amino acids. The germline V and J ends were trimmed by 4 bases and 4 bases, with 10 bases remaining between them. The V gene's germline CDR1 is LGHDT and CDR2 YNNKEL (reference sequence).

This clone has just a few counts. The chain has TRBV5-4 and TRBJ1-6; a possible D gene is TRBD1 (5 bases). V shed 4 bases and J shed 6 bases, with 11 bases lying between them. Germline CDR1 reads SGHNT; CDR2 reads YYREEE (reference sequence). The CDR3 is 14 residues long. The DNA for the CDR3 is TGTGCCAGCAGCCCCGGGGGGAGTAATTCACCCCTCCACTTT. It encodes CASSPGGSNSPLHF. Drawing the rest from reference TRBV5-4 and TRBJ1-6, the complete variable domain is ETGVTQSPTHLIKTRGQQVTLRCSSQSGHNTVSWYQQALGQGPQFIFQYYREEENGRGNFPPRFSGLQFPNYSSELNVNALELDDSALYLCASSPGGSNSPLHFGNGTRLTVT.

The chain employs TRBV28 and TRBJ1-2; 10 positions agree with TRBD1. Germline V gene sequence: CDR1 MDHEN, CDR2 SYDVKM. Trimming removed 6 bases from V and 6 bases from J; junction bases left unmatched: 7. This CDR3 is 14 amino acids long. CDR3 coding DNA: TGTGCCAGCAGCCTCGGGACAGGGGATCATGGCTACACCTTC. The encoded protein is CASSLGTGDHGYTF.

The CDR3 coding sequence is TGCAGCGCCGCACCGGGGCTAGCGGCCACAGATACGCAGTATTTT. As protein: CSAAPGLAATDTQYF. V usage is TRBV29-1 and J usage is TRBJ2-3, with 7 bases aligning to TRBD2. The germline gives CDR1 SQVTM, CDR2 ANQGSEA. CDR3 length: 15 residues. V lost 7 bases, J lost 2 bases, and 12 bases stayed unmatched.

This clone was counted a single time. This chain uses TRBV5-1 with TRBJ2-1; 15 bases are a match to TRBD2. V lost 4 bases and J lost 5; bases outside the gene matches: 7. This CDR3 contains 17 residues. Germline-derived CDR1 and CDR2 are SGHRS and YFSETQ. Here the CDR3 DNA reads TGCGCCAGCAGCACCGGACTAGCGGGGGGGCTCCACAATGAGCAGTTCTTC. It specifies CASSTGLAGGLHNEQFF.

This clone was seen just once. The V gene is TRBV5-4, the J gene TRBJ2-2, with D possibly TRBD2 on 7 matching bases. The CDR3 runs 15 residues. V gave up 4 bases and J gave up 8 bases, with 18 bases separating them. CDR1 and CDR2 (germline): SGHNT, YYREEE (reference sequence). CDR3 sequence: CASSLGGGETGELFF. For the CDR3, the DNA is TGTGCCAGCAGCCTCGGAGGGGGGGAAACAGGGGAGCTGTTTTTT.

This clone was counted only a few times. CDR3 sequence (DNA): TGCAGTGCTAGTGCCGGGACAGGGAATGGGGGCTATGGCTACACCTTC. Its translation: CSASAGTGNGGYGYTF. The chain links TRBV20-1 to TRBJ1-2, with 9 bases identical to TRBD1. The CDR3 totals 16 residues. Germline V gene sequence: CDR1 DFQATT, CDR2 SNEGSKA (reference sequence). J lost 4 bases, V lost 3 bases, and 12 bases had no gene match.

This sequence joins TRBV28 and TRBJ1-2; 7 positions agree with TRBD1. V shed 11 bases and J 2 bases; nucleotides not matched to a gene: 2. Germline CDR1 MDHEN, CDR2 SYDVKM. This CDR3 spans 11 amino acids. The CDR3 loop reads CAWGQNYGYTF. As DNA, the CDR3 is TGTGCCTGGGGACAGAACTATGGCTACACCTTC.

This chain connects TRBV29-1 to TRBJ1-2, with 8 bases matching TRBD1. The length of the CDR3 is 12 residues. From germline, CDR1 is SQVTM and CDR2 ANQGSEA. J was trimmed by 5 bases and V by 8 bases; bases with no gene match: 7. CDR3 region: CSPKDRDYGYTF. CDR3 DNA: TGCAGCCCTAAGGACAGGGATTATGGCTACACCTTC.

This chain uses TRBV4-2 with TRBJ2-1, with D hard to call. The CDR3 covers 16 residues. Trimming took 4 bases from V and 0 from J, leaving 13 bases between them. Per the germline V gene, CDR1 is LGHNA and CDR2 is YNFKEQ. The CDR3 DNA follows: TGTGCCAGCAGCCTCGAGACTGGAAGCTCCTACAATGAGCAGTTCTTC. It encodes CASSLETGSSYNEQFF.

The rearrangement joins TRBV5-8 to TRBJ2-2, with D possibly TRBD1 on 5 matching bases. Germline V gives CDR1 SGHTS, CDR2 YDEGEE. The CDR3 sequence is 14 residues long. V was pared by 5 bases and J by 2 bases, with 10 bases between. CDR3 sequence (DNA): TGTGCCAGCAGTGTCAGGGTTAACACCGGGGAGCTGTTTTTT. Its translation: CASSVRVNTGELFF.